This T cell receptor beta chain was profiled in a study of T cell responses to AZD1222 COVID-19 vaccine. Study details: Analyses pooled second doses at about 4 or about 12 weeks.

Note on this clone: What it binds is unknown.

Produced via immunoSEQ multiplex PCR; TCRdb's table is partial and in-frame only. This table has over 45,000 clones, 75% to 90% appearing once. V lost 3 bases to trimming and J lost 6 bases, with 11 bases between them. The CDR3 has 14 residues. CDR1 KGHDR and CDR2 SFDVKD come from the germline V gene. Points from the study as a whole: Recipients of two AZD1222 doses showed rising Spike-specific TCR breadth and depth. Dominant CD4 TCR responses targeted spike regions 160-218 and 743-854.

Here the sequenced sample was peripheral blood, taken on day 0 of AZD1222 vaccination. This TCR was sampled from an adult in good health. The chain joins TRBV24-1 to TRBJ2-1; tentatively, D is TRBD1 (5 bases). The CDR3 DNA reads as TGTGCCACCAGTGATCTCAGGGTTGGCAATGAGCAGTTCTTC. Encoded protein: CATSDLRVGNEQFF.